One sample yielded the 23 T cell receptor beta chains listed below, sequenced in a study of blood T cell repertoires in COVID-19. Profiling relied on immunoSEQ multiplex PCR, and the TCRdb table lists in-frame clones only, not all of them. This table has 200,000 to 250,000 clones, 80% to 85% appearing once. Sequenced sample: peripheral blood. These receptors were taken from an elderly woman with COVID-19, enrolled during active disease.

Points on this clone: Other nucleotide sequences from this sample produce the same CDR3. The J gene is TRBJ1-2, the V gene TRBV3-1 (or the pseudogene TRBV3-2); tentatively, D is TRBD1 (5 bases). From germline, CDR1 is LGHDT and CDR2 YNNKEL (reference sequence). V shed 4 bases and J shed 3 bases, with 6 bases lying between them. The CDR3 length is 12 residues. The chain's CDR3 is CASSPGDYGYTF. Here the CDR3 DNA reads TGTGCCAGCAGCCCGGGGGACTATGGCTACACCTTC.

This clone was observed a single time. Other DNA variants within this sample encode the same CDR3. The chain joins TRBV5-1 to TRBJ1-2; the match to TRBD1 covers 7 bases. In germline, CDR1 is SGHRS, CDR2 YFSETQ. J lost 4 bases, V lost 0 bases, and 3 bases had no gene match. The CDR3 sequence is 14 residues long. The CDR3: CASSLGQGAYGYTF. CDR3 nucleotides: TGCGCCAGCAGCTTGGGACAGGGCGCCTATGGCTACACCTTC.

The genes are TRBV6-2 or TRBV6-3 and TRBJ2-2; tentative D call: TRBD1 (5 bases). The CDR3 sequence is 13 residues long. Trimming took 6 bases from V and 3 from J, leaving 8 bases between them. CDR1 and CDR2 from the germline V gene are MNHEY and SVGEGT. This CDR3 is CASSQQDTGELFF. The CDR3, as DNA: TGTGCCAGCAGCCAACAGGACACCGGGGAGCTGTTTTTT.

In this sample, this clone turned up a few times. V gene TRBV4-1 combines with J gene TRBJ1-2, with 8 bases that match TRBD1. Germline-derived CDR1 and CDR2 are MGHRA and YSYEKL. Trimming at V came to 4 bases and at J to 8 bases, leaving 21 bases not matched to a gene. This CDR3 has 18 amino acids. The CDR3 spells CASSPGTSRRTGSKGYTF. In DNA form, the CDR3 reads TGCGCCAGCAGCCCAGGAACGTCTCGGAGGACAGGGTCTAAGGGCTACACCTTC.

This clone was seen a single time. DNA for the CDR3: TGTGCCAGCAGTGATAGCGGGCTAGCCAAAAACATTCAGTACTTC. Residues: CASSDSGLAKNIQYF. The V call is TRBV6-1, the J call TRBJ2-4; 7 positions agree with TRBD2. CDR1 MNHNS and CDR2 SASEGT come from the germline V gene. With 3 bases clipped from V and 0 bases from J, the junction kept 2 bases outside the gene matches. CDR3 length: 15 residues.

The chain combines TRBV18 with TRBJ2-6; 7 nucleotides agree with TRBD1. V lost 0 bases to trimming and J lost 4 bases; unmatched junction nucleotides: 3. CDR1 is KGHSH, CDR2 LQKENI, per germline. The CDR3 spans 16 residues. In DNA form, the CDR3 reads TGTGCCAGCTCACCACCGAGGGGGCGAGGGGCCAACGTCCTGACTTTC. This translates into CASSPPRGRGANVLTF.

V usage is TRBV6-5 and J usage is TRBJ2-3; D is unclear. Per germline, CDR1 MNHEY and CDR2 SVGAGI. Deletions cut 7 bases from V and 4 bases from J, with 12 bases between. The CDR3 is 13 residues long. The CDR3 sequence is CASNRSGPDTQYF. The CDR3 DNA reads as TGTGCCAGCAACCGAAGTGGCCCAGATACGCAGTATTTT.

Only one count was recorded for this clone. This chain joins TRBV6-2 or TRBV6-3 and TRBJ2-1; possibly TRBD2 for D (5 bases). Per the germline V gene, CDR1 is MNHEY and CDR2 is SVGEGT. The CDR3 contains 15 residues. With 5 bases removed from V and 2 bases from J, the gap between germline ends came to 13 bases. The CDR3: CASSPDLLPYNEQFF. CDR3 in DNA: TGTGCCAGCAGTCCGGACTTACTCCCCTACAATGAGCAGTTCTTC.

Here the CDR3 reads CASSLEWTATEAFF. DNA of the CDR3: TGTGCCAGCAGCTTAGAATGGACAGCCACTGAAGCTTTCTTT. This chain joins TRBV7-2 and TRBJ1-1; TRBD1 is a possible D gene (6 bases). Germline assignment: CDR1 SGHTA and CDR2 FQGNSA. The CDR3 has 14 residues. Between the trimmed V and J ends, which lost 1 base and 4 bases, there was a span of 10 bases.

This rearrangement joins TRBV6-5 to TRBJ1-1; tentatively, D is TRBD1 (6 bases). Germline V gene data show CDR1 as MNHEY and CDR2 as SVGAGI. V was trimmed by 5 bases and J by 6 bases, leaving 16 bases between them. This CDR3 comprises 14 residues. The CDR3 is CASSPLGTRSEAFF. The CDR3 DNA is TGTGCCAGCAGTCCCCTAGGGACACGCTCTGAAGCTTTCTTT.

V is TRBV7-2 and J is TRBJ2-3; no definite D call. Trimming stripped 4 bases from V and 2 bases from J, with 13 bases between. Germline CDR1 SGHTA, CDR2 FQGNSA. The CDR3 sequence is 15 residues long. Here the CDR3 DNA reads TGTGCCAGCAGCTCTGGTCGGGTTATCACAGATACGCAGTATTTT. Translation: CASSSGRVITDTQYF. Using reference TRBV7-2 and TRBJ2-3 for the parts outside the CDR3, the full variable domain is GAGVSQSPSNKVTEKGKDVELRCDPISGHTALYWYRQSLGQGLEFLIYFQGNSAPDKSGLPSDRFSAERTGGSVSTLTIQRTQQEDSAVYLCASSSGRVITDTQYFGPGTRLTVL.

The chain's CDR3 is CASSLTRRNEQFF. As DNA, the CDR3 is TGTGCCAGCAGCTTAACGCGTCGGAATGAGCAGTTCTTC. The rearrangement uses TRBV5-6 and TRBJ2-1; D unresolved. Germline assignment: CDR1 SGHDT and CDR2 YYEEEE. Trimming cost V 2 bases and J 7 bases, with 10 bases left between them. This CDR3 comprises 13 residues.

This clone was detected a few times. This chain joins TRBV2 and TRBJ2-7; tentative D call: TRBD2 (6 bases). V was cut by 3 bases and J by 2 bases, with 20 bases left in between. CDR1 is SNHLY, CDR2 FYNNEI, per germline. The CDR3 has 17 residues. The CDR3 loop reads CASSDGGLYNFAYEQYF. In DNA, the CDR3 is TGTGCCAGCAGTGATGGAGGGCTCTACAACTTTGCCTACGAGCAGTACTTC.

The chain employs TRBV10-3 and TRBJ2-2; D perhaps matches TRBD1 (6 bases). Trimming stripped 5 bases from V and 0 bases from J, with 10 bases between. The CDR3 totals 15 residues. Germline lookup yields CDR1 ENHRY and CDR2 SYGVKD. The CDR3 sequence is CAISSGQTNTGELFF. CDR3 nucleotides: TGTGCCATCAGTTCTGGACAGACGAACACCGGGGAGCTGTTTTTT.

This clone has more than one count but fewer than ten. The CDR3 is CASSFFSSSGGSSYNEQFF. The CDR3 bases are TGTGCCAGCAGCTTCTTTTCATCCTCGGGGGGGAGCTCCTACAATGAGCAGTTCTTC. V is TRBV7-2 and J is TRBJ2-1; 8 nucleotides match TRBD2. This CDR3 region has 19 residues. Losses at the gene ends were 3 bases for V and 0 bases for J; bases not matched to a gene: 13. CDR1 SGHTA and CDR2 FQGNSA come from the germline V gene.

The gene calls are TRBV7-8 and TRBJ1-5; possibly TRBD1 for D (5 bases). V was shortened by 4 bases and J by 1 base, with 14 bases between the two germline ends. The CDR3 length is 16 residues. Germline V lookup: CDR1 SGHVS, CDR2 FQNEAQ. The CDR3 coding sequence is TGTGCCAGCAGCTCTCTTGGGAGGACAAGCAATCAGCCCCAGCATTTT. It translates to CASSSLGRTSNQPQHF.

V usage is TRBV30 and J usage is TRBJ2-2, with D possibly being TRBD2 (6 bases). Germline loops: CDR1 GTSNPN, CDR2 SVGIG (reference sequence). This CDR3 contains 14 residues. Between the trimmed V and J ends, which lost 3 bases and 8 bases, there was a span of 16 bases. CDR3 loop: CAWREYGAGGELFF. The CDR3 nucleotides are TGTGCCTGGAGGGAGTACGGGGCGGGAGGGGAGCTGTTTTTT.

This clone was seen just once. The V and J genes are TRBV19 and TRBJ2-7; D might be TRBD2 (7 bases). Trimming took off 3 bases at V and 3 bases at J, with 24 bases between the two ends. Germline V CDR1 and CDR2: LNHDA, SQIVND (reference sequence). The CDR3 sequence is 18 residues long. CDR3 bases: TGTGCCAGTAGTATCGGGGGGCCATCTAGCGGAGGTTTCTACGAGCAGTACTTC. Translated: CASSIGGPSSGGFYEQYF. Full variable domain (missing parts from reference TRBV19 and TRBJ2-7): DGGITQSPKYLFRKEGQNVTLSCEQNLNHDAMYWYRQDPGQGLRLIYYSQIVNDFQKGDIAEGYSVSREKKESFPLTVTSAQKNPTAFYLCASSIGGPSSGGFYEQYFGPGTRLTVT.

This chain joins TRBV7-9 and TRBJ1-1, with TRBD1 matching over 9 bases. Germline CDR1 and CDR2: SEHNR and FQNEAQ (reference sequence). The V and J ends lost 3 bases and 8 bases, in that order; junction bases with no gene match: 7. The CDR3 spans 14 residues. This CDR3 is CASSLDRGRSEAFF. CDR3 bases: TGTGCCAGCAGCTTGGACAGGGGTAGGTCGGAAGCTTTCTTT.

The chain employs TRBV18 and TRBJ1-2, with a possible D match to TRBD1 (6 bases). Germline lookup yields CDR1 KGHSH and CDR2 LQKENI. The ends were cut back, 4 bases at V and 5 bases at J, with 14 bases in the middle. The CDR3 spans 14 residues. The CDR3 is CASSLTGLEYGYTF. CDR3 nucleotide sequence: TGTGCCAGCTCACTTACAGGGTTGGAGTATGGCTACACCTTC.

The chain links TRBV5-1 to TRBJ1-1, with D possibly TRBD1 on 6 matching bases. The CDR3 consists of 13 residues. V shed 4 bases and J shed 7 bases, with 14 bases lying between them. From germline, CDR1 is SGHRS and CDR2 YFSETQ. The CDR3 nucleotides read TGCGCCAGCAGCAGGACAGCTACGCGTGAAGCTTTCTTT. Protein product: CASSRTATREAFF.

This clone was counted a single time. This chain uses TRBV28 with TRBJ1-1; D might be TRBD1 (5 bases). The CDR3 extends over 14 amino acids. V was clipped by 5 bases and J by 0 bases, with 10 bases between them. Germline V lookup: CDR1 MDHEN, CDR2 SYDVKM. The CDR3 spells CASSQRDVNTEAFF. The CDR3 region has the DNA TGTGCCAGCAGTCAGCGGGACGTGAACACTGAAGCTTTCTTT.

The CDR3 region is CARISGRPYEQYF. DNA of the CDR3: TGTGCCAGGATTAGCGGGAGACCCTACGAGCAGTACTTC. V and J are TRBV2 and TRBJ2-7, with TRBD2 identical over 9 bases. V was clipped by 9 bases and J by 2 bases; unmatched bases: 5. Germline V CDR1 and CDR2: SNHLY, FYNNEI. CDR3 length equals 13 residues.